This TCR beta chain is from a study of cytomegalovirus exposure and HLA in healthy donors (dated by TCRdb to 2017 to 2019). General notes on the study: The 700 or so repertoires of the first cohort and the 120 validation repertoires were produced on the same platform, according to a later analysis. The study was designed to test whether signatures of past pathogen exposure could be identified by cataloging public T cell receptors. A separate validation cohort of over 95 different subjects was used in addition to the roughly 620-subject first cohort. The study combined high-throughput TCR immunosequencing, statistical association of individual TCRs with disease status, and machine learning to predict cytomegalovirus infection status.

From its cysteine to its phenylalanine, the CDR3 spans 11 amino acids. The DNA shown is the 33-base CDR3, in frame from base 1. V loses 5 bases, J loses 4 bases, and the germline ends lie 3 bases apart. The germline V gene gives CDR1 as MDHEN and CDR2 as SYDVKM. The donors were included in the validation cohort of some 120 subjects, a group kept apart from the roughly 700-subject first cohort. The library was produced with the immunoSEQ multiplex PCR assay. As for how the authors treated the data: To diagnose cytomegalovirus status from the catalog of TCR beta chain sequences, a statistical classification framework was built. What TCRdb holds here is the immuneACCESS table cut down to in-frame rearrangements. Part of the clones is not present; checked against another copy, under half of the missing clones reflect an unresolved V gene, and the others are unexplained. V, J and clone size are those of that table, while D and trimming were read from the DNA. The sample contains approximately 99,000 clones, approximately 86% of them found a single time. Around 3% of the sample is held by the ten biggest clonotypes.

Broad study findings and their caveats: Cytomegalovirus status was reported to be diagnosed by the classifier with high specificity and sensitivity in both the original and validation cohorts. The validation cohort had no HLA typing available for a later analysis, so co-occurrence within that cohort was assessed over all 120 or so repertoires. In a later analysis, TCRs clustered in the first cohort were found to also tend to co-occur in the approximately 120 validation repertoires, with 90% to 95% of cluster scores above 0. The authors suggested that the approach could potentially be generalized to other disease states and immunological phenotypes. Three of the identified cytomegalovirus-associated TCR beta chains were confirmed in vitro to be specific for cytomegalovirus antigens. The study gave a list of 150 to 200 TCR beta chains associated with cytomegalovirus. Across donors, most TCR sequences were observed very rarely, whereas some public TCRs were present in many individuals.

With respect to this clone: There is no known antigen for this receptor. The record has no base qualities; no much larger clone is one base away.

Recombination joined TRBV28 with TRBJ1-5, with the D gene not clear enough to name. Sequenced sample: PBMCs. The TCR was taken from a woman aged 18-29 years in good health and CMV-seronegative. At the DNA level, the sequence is TGTGCCAGCAGTCTTAATCAGCCCCAGCATTTT. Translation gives CASSLNQPQHF. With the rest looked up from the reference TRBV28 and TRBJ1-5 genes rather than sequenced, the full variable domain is DVKVTQSSRYLVKRTGEKVFLECVQDMDHENMFWYRQDPGLGLRLIYFSYDVKMKEKGDIPEGYSVSREKKERFSLILESASTNQTSMYLCASSLNQPQHFGDGTRLSIL.